The 17 T cell receptor beta chains presented below share a single source sample, sequenced in a study of Graves' ophthalmopathy and Graves' hyperthyroidism. The authors amplified TCR beta CDR3 regions, and they did so from RNA transcripts for repertoire sequencing. Scientists carried out first-round RT-PCR using HTBI primers and then a second-round multiplex PCR. TCRdb recomputed calls from the multiplex PCR reads with MiXCR, one row per CDR3 protein. This table has about 14,000 distinct CDR3 sequences, roughly 50% appearing once. Sequencing was carried out using peripheral blood. The receptors here all came from a woman between 25 and 40 years old with Graves' ophthalmopathy.

This clonotype is labeled medium-sized. The chain couples TRBV14 to TRBJ2-3, with 9 bases lining up with TRBD2. The trim removed 2 bases at V and 4 bases at J, leaving 7 bases unmatched. CDR1 and CDR2 (germline): SGHDN, FVKESK. The CDR3 is 16 residues long. CDR3 DNA sequence: TGTGCCAGCAGCCAATACGGGACTAGCCCCCCAGATACGCAGTATTTT. Its translation is CASSQYGTSPPDTQYF.

The CDR3 spells CASRLSTGKAFF. The CDR3 bases are TGTGCCAGCAGGCTATCGACAGGTAAAGCTTTCTTT. This rearrangement joins TRBV5-5 to TRBJ1-1; perhaps TRBD1 as D (6 bases). CDR3 length: 12 amino acids. Per the germline V gene, CDR1 is SGHKS and CDR2 is YYEKEE (reference sequence). V was clipped by 5 bases and J by 9 bases, with 14 bases between them.

The chain has TRBV9 and TRBJ2-5, with D perhaps TRBD1 (6 bases). The V end lost 4 bases, the J end lost 1 base, and 14 bases lay between the germline ends. The CDR3 has 15 amino acids. The germline gives CDR1 SGDLS, CDR2 YYNGEE. The CDR3 region has the DNA TGTGCCAGCAGCCTATGGACAGCGCCCCAAGAGACCCAGTACTTC. It is translated as CASSLWTAPQETQYF. Complete variable domain (other parts from reference TRBV9 and TRBJ2-5): DSGVTQTPKHLITATGQRVTLRCSPRSGDLSVYWYQQSLDQGLQFLIQYYNGEERAKGNILERFSAQQFPDLHSELNLSSLELGDSALYFCASSLWTAPQETQYFGPGTRLLVL.

This clonotype has ten or more counts. The rearrangement joins TRBV29-1 to TRBJ2-5, with D perhaps TRBD1 or TRBD2 (6 bases each). The CDR3 sequence is 12 residues long. CDR1 and CDR2 from the germline V gene are SQVTM and ANQGSEA. V dropped 8 bases and J dropped 3 bases, with 13 bases sitting between them. The CDR3 reads CSSQRGEETQYF. The CDR3 bases are TGCAGCTCCCAGAGGGGGGAAGAGACCCAGTACTTC.

This chain uses TRBV5-1 with TRBJ2-7; possible D gene TRBD2, 5 bases. CDR1 is SGHRS and CDR2 is YFSETQ in the germline V gene. V shed 10 bases and J shed 1 base, with 15 bases lying between them. The CDR3 is 13 amino acids. This chain's CDR3 is CAGSRRFSYEQYF. CDR3 DNA sequence: TGCGCCGGCTCCCGGAGGTTTTCCTACGAGCAGTACTTC.

By sample share, this clonotype is medium-sized. The genes are TRBV7-2 and TRBJ2-7; the match to TRBD2 covers 7 bases. The CDR3 sequence is 15 residues long. Trimming removed 5 bases from V and 6 bases from J; junction bases left unmatched: 13. Germline-derived CDR1 and CDR2 are SGHTA and FQGNSA. The CDR3 bases are TGTGCCAGCAGCCGCAAGGTGGCGGGAGAAGTCGAGCAGTACTTC. Translated: CASSRKVAGEVEQYF.

Concerning this clonotype itself: It is unclear where the CDR3 begins or ends on the DNA, so no DNA is shown, and the CDR3 is as TCRdb lists it. The rearrangement links TRBV6-5 to TRBJ2-7. Germline V CDR1 and CDR2: MNHEY, SVGAGI. The CDR3 is made up of 13 amino acids, end residues included. This CDR3 is CASSSSKAYEQYF.

This clonotype turned up a few times. The chain recombines TRBV9 with TRBJ2-2, with D hard to call. The germline gives CDR1 SGDLS, CDR2 YYNGEE. V shed 4 bases and J shed 3 bases, with 13 bases lying between them. The CDR3 is made up of 15 amino acids. Here the CDR3 reads CASSPRSTDTGELFF. DNA of the CDR3: TGTGCCAGCAGCCCACGATCCACGGACACCGGGGAGCTGTTTTTT.

By its share, this clonotype is medium-sized (0.01 to 0.1%). The chain uses TRBV14 and TRBJ2-3; D gene uncertain. V was clipped by 1 base and J by 4 bases, with 12 bases between them. CDR3 size: 15 residues. CDR1 and CDR2 from the germline V gene are SGHDN and FVKESK. The DNA for the CDR3 is TGTGCCAGCAGCCAAGTCCGTCCCGGTCCAGATACGCAGTATTTT. It encodes CASSQVRPGPDTQYF.

The chain combines TRBV20-1 with TRBJ1-4; D is ambiguous. The V end was cut by 6 bases, the J end by 2 bases, with 16 bases between. The CDR3 has 15 amino acids. Germline V gene data show CDR1 as DFQATT and CDR2 as SNEGSKA (reference sequence). In nucleotides, the CDR3 is TGCAGTGCAACGACTAGCGGGAAGACTAATGAAAAACTGTTTTTT. Its protein product is CSATTSGKTNEKLFF.

The chain joins TRBV20-1 to TRBJ2-3; D may correspond to TRBD1 or TRBD2 (5 bases each). Trimming removed 3 bases at V and 1 base at J, with 14 bases between. CDR1 is DFQATT and CDR2 is SNEGSKA in the germline V gene (reference sequence). The CDR3 has 15 amino acids. The DNA for the CDR3 is TGCAGTGCTAGCCCGCCAAGGGGAGGCACAGATACGCAGTATTTT. This gives the protein CSASPPRGGTDTQYF.

Comment on this clonotype: Mismatch with germline at one junction end may stem from a read error. The V and J genes are TRBV7-6 and TRBJ2-1, with 7 nucleotides matching TRBD2. The DNA matches TRBJ2-7 better at its end, which makes the J call doubtful. The CDR3 is 13 residues long. Per germline, CDR1 SGHVS and CDR2 FNYEAQ. The CDR3 nucleotides read TGTGCCAGAAGCTTAGGACTAGACAAAGAGCAGTACTTC. Its translation: CARSLGLDKEQYF.

The sample holds many counts of this clonotype. The rearrangement uses TRBV10-1 and TRBJ2-1; possibly TRBD2 for D (5 bases). The V gene's germline CDR1 is WNHNN and CDR2 SYGVQD (reference sequence). The V end was cut by 10 bases, the J end by 4 bases, with 17 bases between. This CDR3 comprises 14 residues. CDR3 loop: CATSLTTGYNEQFF. For the CDR3, the DNA is TGCGCCACCTCTTTGACTACCGGGTACAATGAGCAGTTCTTC.

The J gene is TRBJ2-5, the V gene TRBV9; 8 nucleotides align to TRBD2. This CDR3 is 15 amino acids long. V lost 4 bases and J lost 5; bases outside the gene matches: 10. From germline, CDR1 is SGDLS and CDR2 YYNGEE. The CDR3 loop reads CASSFSGAGVETQYF. DNA of the CDR3: TGTGCCAGCAGCTTCAGCGGAGCGGGAGTTGAGACCCAGTACTTC.

This clonotype has more than one count but fewer than ten. The CDR3 does not end in the conserved phenylalanine or tryptophan, so this is likely a read error. The chain recombines TRBV29-1 with TRBJ2-7, with D perhaps TRBD1 (6 bases). The germline V gene has CDR1 SQVTM and CDR2 ANQGSEA. The CDR3 has 12 amino acids. The CDR3 is CGAEGEAHEQYS. CDR3 DNA sequence: TGCGGCGCCGAGGGGGAAGCGCACGAGCAGTACTCC.

The chain has TRBV28 and TRBJ1-6, with 10 positions matching TRBD1. The CDR3 runs 17 residues. Germline V CDR1 and CDR2: MDHEN, SYDVKM. V lost 1 base, J lost 9 bases, and 9 bases stayed unmatched. CDR3 region: CASSLSRDRGLSSPLHF. As DNA, the CDR3 is TGTGCCAGCAGTTTATCCCGGGACAGGGGCTTAAGTTCACCCCTCCACTTT. The entire variable domain, with the rest obtained from reference TRBV28 and TRBJ1-6, is as follows: DVKVTQSSRYLVKRTGEKVFLECVQDMDHENMFWYRQDPGLGLRLIYFSYDVKMKEKGDIPEGYSVSREKKERFSLILESASTNQTSMYLCASSLSRDRGLSSPLHFGNGTRLTVT.

At least ten counts were recorded for this clonotype. The chain is built from TRBV30 and TRBJ1-4; D is undetermined. Germline CDR1 GTSNPN, CDR2 SVGIG (reference sequence). The CDR3 runs 15 residues. V was shortened by 2 bases and J by 4 bases, with 14 bases between the two germline ends. CDR3 in amino acids: CAWSSWTDLNEKLFF. DNA of the CDR3: TGTGCCTGGAGTTCGTGGACGGACCTTAATGAAAAACTGTTTTTT. Full variable domain (missing parts from reference TRBV30 and TRBJ1-4): SQTIHQWPATLVQPVGSPLSLECTVEGTSNPNLYWYRQAAGRGLQLLFYSVGIGQISSEVPQNLSASRPQDRQFILSSKKLLLSDSGFYLCAWSSWTDLNEKLFFGSGTQLSVL.